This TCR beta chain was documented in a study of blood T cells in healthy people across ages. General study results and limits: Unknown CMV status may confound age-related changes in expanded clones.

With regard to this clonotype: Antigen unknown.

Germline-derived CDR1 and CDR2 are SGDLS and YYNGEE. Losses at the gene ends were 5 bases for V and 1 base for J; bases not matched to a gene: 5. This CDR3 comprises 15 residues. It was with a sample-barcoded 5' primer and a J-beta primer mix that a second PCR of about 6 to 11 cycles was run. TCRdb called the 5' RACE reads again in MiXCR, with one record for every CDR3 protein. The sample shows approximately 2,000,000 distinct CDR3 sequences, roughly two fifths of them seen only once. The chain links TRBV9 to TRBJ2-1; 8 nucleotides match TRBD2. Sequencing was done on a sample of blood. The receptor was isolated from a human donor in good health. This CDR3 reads CASSESGGSYNEQFF. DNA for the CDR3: TGTGCCAGCAGTGAATCGGGGGGGTCCTACAATGAGCAGTTCTTC. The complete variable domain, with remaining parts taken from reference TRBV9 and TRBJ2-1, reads DSGVTQTPKHLITATGQRVTLRCSPRSGDLSVYWYQQSLDQGLQFLIQYYNGEERAKGNILERFSAQQFPDLHSELNLSSLELGDSALYFCASSESGGSYNEQFFGPGTRLTVL.